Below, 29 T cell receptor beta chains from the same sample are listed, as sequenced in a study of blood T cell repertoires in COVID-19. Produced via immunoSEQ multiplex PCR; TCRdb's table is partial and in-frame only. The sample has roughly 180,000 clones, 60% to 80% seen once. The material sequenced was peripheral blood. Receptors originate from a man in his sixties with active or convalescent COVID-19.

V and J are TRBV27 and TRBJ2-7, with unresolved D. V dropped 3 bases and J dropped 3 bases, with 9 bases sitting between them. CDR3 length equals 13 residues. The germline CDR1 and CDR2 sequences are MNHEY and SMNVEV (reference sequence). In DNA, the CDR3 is TGTGCCAGCAGTTTTATTGGTAGCTACGAGCAGTACTTC. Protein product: CASSFIGSYEQYF.

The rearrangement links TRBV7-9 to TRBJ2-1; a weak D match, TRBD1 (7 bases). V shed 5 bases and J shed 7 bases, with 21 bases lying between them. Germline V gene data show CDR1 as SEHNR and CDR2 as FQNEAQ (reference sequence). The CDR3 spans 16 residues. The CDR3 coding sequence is TGTGCCAGCAGCCCCAATCGCGGGACAGTCGAGAATGAGCAGTTCTTC. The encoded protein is CASSPNRGTVENEQFF.

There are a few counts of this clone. The CDR3 nucleotides are TGTGCCAGCAGCTTAACTAGTTTCGAGCAGTACTTC. It encodes CASSLTSFEQYF. The chain couples TRBV7-9 to TRBJ2-7, with D tentatively TRBD2 (5 bases). Germline CDR1 is SEHNR and CDR2 is FQNEAQ (reference sequence). This CDR3 region has 12 residues. V dropped 2 bases and J dropped 6 bases, with 8 bases sitting between them.

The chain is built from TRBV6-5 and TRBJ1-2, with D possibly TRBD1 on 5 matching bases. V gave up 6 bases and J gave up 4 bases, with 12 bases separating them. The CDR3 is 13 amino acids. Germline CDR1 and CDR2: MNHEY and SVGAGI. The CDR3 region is CASRPQQGYGYTF. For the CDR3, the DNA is TGTGCCAGCAGACCACAGCAGGGCTATGGCTACACCTTC.

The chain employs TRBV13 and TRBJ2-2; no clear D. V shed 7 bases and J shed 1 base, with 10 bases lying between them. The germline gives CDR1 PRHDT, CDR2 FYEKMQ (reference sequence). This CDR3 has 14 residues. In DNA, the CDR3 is TGTGCCAGCACCGCGATCCAGAACACCGGGGAGCTGTTTTTT. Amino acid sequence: CASTAIQNTGELFF.

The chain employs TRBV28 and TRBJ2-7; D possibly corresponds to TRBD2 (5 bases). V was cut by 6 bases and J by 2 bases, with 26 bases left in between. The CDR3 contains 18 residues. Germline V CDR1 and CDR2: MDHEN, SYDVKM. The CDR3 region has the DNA TGTGCCAGCAGACCGGACGGGAAAATTACCTATCCCCCCTACGAGCAGTACTTC. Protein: CASRPDGKITYPPYEQYF.

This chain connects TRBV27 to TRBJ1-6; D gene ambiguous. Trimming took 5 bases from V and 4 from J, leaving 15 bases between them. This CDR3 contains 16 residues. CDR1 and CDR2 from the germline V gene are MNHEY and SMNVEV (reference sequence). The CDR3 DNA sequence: TGTGCCAGCAGTCCCGCCCCGAGAGAATATAATTCACCCCTCCACTTT. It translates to CASSPAPREYNSPLHF.

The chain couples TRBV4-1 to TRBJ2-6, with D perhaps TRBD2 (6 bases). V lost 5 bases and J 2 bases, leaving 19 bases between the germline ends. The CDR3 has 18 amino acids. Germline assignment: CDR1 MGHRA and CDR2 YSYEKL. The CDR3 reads CASSSPPRGKTGANVLTF. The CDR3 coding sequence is TGCGCCAGCAGCTCCCCTCCCCGGGGGAAAACTGGGGCCAACGTCCTGACTTTC.

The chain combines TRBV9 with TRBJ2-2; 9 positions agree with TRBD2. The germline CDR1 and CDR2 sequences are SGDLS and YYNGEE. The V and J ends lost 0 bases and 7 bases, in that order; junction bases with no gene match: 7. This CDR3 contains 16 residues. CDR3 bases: TGTGCCAGCAGCGTAGTAGATGGACTAGCGCTCGGGGAGCTGTTTTTT. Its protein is CASSVVDGLALGELFF.

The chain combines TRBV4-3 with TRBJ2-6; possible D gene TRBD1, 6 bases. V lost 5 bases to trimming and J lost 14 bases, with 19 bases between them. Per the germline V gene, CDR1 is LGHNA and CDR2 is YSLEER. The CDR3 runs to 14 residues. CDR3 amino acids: CASSLTGGSFILTF. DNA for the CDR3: TGCGCCAGCAGCTTGACAGGAGGCTCCTTTATCCTGACTTTC.

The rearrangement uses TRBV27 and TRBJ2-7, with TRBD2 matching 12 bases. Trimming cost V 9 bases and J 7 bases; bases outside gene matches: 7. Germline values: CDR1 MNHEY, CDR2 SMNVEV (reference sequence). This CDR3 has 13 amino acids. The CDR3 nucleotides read TGTGCCAGGCTGACTAGCGGGAGAGGTGAGCAGTACTTC. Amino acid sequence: CARLTSGRGEQYF.

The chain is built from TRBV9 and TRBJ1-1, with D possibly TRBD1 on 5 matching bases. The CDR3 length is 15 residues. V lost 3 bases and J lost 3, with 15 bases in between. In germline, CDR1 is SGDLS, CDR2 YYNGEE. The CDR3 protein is CASSAGRSGHTEAFF. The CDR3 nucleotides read TGTGCCAGCAGCGCTGGACGGTCAGGGCACACTGAAGCTTTCTTT.

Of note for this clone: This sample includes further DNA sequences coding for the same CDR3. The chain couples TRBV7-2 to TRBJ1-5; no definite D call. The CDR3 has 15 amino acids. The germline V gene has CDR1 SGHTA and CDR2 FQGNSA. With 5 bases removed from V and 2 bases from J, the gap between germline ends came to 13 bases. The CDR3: CASSLTRVGNQPQHF. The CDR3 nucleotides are TGTGCCAGCAGCCTAACGAGGGTGGGCAATCAGCCCCAGCATTTT.

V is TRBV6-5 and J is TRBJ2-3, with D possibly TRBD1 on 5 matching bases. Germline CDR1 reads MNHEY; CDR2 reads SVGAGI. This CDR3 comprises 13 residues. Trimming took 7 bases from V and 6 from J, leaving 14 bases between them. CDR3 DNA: TGTGCCAGCATGGCCTCAAGGGGCGATACGCAGTATTTT. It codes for CASMASRGDTQYF.

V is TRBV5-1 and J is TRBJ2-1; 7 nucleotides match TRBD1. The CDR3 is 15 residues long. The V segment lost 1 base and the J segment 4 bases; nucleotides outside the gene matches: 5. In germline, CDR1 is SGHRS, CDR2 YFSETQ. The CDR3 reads CASSLQGVSYNEQFF. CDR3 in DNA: TGCGCCAGCAGCTTGCAGGGGGTTTCTTACAATGAGCAGTTCTTC.

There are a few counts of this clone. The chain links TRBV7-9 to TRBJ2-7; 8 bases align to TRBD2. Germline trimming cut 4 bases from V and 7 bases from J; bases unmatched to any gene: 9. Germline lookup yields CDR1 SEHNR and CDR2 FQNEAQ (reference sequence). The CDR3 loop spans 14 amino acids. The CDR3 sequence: CASSSTSGIEEQYF. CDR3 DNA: TGTGCCAGCAGCTCAACTAGCGGCATAGAAGAGCAGTACTTC.

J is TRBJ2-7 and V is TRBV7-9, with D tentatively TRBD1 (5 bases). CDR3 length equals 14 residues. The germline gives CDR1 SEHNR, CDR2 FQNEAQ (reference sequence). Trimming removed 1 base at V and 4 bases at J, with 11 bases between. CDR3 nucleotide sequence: TGTGCCAGCAGCTTAGGGCAGGACACGTACGAGCAGTACTTC. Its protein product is CASSLGQDTYEQYF.

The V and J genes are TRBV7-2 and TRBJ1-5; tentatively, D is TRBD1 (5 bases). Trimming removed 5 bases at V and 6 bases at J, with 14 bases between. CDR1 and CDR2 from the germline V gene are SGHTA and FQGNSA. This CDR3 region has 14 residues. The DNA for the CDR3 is TGTGCCAGCAGCAGCGGGACGTTGGGTCAGCCCCAGCATTTT. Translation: CASSSGTLGQPQHF.

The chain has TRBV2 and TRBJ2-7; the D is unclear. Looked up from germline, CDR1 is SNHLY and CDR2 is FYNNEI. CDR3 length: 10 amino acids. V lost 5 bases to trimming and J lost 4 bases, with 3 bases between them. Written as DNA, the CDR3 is TGTGCCAGCAGTCCTTACGAGCAGTACTTC. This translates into CASSPYEQYF.

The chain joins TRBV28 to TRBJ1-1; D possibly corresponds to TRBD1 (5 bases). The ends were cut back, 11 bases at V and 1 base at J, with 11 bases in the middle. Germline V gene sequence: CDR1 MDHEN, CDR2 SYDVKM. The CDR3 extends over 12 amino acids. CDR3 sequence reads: CASGVGNTEAFF. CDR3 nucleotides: TGTGCCTCGGGGGTGGGGAACACTGAAGCTTTCTTT.

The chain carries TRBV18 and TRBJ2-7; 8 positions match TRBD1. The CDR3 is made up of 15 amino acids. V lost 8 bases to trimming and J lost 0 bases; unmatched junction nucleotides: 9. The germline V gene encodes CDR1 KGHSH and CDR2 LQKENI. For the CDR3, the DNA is TGTGCCAGCGCTCCGACAGGGGTAAACTCCTACGAGCAGTACTTC. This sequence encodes CASAPTGVNSYEQYF.

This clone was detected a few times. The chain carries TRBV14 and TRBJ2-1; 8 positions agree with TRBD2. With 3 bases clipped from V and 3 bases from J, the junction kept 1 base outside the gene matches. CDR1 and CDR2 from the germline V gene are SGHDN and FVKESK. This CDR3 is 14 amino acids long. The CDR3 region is CASSQSGSYNEQFF. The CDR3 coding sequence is TGTGCCAGCAGCCAGAGCGGGAGCTACAATGAGCAGTTCTTC.

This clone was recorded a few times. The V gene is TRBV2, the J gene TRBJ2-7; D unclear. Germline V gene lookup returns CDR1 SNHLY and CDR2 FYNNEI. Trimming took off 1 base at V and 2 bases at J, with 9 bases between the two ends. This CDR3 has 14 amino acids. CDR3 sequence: CASSEGVAAYEQYF. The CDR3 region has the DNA TGTGCCAGCAGTGAAGGGGTAGCCGCCTACGAGCAGTACTTC.

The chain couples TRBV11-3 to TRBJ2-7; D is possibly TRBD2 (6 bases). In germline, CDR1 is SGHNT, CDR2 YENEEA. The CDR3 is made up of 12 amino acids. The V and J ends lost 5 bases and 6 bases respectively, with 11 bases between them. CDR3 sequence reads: CASSKRRGEQYF. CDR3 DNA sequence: TGTGCCAGCAGCAAGCGGAGGGGCGAGCAGTACTTC.

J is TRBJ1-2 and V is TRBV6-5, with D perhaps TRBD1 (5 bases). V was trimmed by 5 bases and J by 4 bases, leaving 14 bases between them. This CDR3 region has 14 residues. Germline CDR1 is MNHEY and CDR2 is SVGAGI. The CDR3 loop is CASSPGGGSYGYTF. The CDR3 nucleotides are TGTGCCAGCAGTCCCGGCGGGGGGAGCTATGGCTACACCTTC.

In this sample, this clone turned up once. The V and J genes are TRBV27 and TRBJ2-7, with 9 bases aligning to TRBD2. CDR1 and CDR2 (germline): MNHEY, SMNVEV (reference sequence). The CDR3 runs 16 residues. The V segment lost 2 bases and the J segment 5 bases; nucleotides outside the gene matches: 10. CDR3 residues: CASSLGGLAGIHEQYF. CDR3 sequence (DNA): TGTGCCAGCAGTTTAGGGGGGCTAGCGGGAATCCACGAGCAGTACTTC.

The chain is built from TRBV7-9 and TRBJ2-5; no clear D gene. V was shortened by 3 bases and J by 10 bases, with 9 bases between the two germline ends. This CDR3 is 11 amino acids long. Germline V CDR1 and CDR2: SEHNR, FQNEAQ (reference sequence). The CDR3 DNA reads TGTGCCAGCAGCTTTGAGATAGACCAGTACTTC. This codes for CASSFEIDQYF.

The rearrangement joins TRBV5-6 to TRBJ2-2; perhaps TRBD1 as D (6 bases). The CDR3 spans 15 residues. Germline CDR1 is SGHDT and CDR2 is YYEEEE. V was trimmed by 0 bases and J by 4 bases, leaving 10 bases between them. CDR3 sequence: CASSLAGQSTGELFF. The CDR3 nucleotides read TGTGCCAGCAGCTTGGCCGGACAGAGCACCGGGGAGCTGTTTTTT.

The CDR3 spells CASSQALNTGELFF. In nucleotides, the CDR3 is TGTGCCAGTAGCCAGGCCTTGAACACCGGGGAGCTGTTTTTT. The chain is built from TRBV19 and TRBJ2-2; no clear D. Trimming removed 6 bases from V and 1 base from J, with 9 bases in between. The CDR3 contains 14 residues. Germline V gene sequence: CDR1 LNHDA, CDR2 SQIVND (reference sequence).